This T cell receptor beta chain was documented in a study of shared clonotypes between healthy human individuals. The CDR3 totals 10 residues. V was clipped by 3 bases and J by 6 bases, with 5 bases between them. Germline loops: CDR1 DFQATT, CDR2 SNEGSKA (reference sequence). Assay used: immunoSEQ multiplex PCR; TCRdb lists only in-frame clones, some missing. Found here are about a million clones, approximately 76% of them singletons; the top ten hold about 1.5%. The source of this sequence is a man younger than 35 in good health. The specimen was memory CD4+ T cells sorted from blood. Regarding subset: CD45RA-negative fraction. The gene calls are TRBV20-1 and TRBJ1-2; D uncertain. CDR3 protein: CSAREDGYTF. The CDR3 region has the DNA TGCAGTGCTAGGGAAGATGGCTACACCTTC.